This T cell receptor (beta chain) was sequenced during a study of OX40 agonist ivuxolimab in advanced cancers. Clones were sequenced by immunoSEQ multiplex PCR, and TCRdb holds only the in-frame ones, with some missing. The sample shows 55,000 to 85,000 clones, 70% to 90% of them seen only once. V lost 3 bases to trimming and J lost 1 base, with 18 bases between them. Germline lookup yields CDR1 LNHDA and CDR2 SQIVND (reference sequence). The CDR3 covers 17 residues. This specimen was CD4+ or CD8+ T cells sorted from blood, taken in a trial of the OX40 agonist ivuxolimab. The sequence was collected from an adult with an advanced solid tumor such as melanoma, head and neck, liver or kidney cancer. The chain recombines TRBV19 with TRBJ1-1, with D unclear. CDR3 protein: CASSIREFIRENTEAFF. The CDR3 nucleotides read TGTGCCAGTAGTATCCGGGAGTTCATCCGAGAGAACACTGAAGCTTTCTTT.